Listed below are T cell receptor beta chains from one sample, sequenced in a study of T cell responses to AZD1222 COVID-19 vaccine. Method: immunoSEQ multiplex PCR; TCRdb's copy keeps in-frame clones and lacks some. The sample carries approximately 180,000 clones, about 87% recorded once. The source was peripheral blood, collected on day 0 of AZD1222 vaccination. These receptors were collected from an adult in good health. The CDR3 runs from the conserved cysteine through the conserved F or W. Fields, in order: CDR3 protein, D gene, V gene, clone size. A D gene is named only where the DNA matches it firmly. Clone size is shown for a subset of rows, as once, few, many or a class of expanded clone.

CDR3aa: CASSFYRGTSNTEAFF
d_gene: TRBD1
v_gene: TRBV28
abundance: NA

CDR3aa: CASSLDVTMGGNTIYF
d_gene: NA
v_gene: TRBV7-2
abundance: NA

CDR3aa: CASSLARLGPNEKLFF
d_gene: NA
v_gene: TRBV11-3
abundance: NA

CDR3aa: CASSQIQGTINIQYF
d_gene: NA
v_gene: TRBV3-1/TRBV3-2
abundance: NA

CDR3aa: CATSRGGGESYGYTF
d_gene: NA
v_gene: TRBV15
abundance: NA

CDR3aa: CASSPQDRGWETQYF
d_gene: TRBD1
v_gene: TRBV5-6
abundance: NA

CDR3aa: CASSSAVTNTGELFF
d_gene: NA
v_gene: TRBV5-1
abundance: NA

CDR3aa: CAWSRVAATNEKLFF
d_gene: NA
v_gene: TRBV30
abundance: NA

CDR3aa: CASSDEGRPVRHEQFF
d_gene: NA
v_gene: TRBV7-3
abundance: NA

CDR3aa: CASTMGGSYEQYF
d_gene: NA
v_gene: TRBV19
abundance: NA

CDR3aa: CASTGDVETQYF
d_gene: NA
v_gene: TRBV12-3/TRBV12-4
abundance: NA

CDR3aa: CASRRDISYTF
d_gene: NA
v_gene: TRBV28
abundance: once

CDR3aa: CASSIGGSWGGQPQHF
d_gene: NA
v_gene: TRBV19
abundance: once

CDR3aa: CASSEGGGSYNEQFF
d_gene: TRBD2
v_gene: TRBV10-1
abundance: NA

CDR3aa: CASRKGLDPDTQYF
d_gene: TRBD2
v_gene: TRBV6-5
abundance: NA

CDR3aa: CASSQGYGAEFF
d_gene: NA
v_gene: TRBV3-1/TRBV3-2
abundance: NA

CDR3aa: CASRGVGSNQPQHF
d_gene: NA
v_gene: TRBV2
abundance: NA

CDR3aa: CASTSTDLAKNIQYF
d_gene: NA
v_gene: TRBV19
abundance: NA

CDR3aa: CASSRETGAAGYTF
d_gene: TRBD1
v_gene: TRBV7-9
abundance: NA

CDR3aa: CSVEGEAGVNTEAFF
d_gene: NA
v_gene: TRBV29-1
abundance: NA

CDR3aa: CASSLAGTHYEQYF
d_gene: TRBD2
v_gene: TRBV6-6
abundance: NA

CDR3aa: CASSLGPSGTISSYNEQFF
d_gene: NA
v_gene: TRBV7-2
abundance: NA

CDR3aa: CASQETTTTSGNTIYF
d_gene: NA
v_gene: TRBV7-9
abundance: NA

CDR3aa: CASSSSTGEYGYTF
d_gene: NA
v_gene: TRBV7-2
abundance: once

CDR3aa: CAWSGLAGADTQYF
d_gene: TRBD2
v_gene: TRBV30
abundance: NA

CDR3aa: CASSRLHYEQYF
d_gene: NA
v_gene: TRBV6-2/TRBV6-3
abundance: NA

CDR3aa: CASSPGQGAGSAEAFF
d_gene: TRBD1
v_gene: TRBV27
abundance: NA

CDR3aa: CASSKMTGNTGELFF
d_gene: NA
v_gene: TRBV5-4
abundance: NA

CDR3aa: CASSPASWMWDTDTQYF
d_gene: NA
v_gene: TRBV5-5
abundance: NA

CDR3aa: CASSQAPGGLINEQFF
d_gene: NA
v_gene: TRBV4-2
abundance: NA

CDR3aa: CASSLQRGYTF
d_gene: NA
v_gene: TRBV28
abundance: NA

CDR3aa: CASSLDSGGTYNEQFF
d_gene: TRBD2
v_gene: TRBV5-1
abundance: NA

CDR3aa: CASSLDTNYGYTF
d_gene: NA
v_gene: TRBV7-3
abundance: NA

CDR3aa: CASSLDLQRGNIQYF
d_gene: NA
v_gene: TRBV28
abundance: NA

CDR3aa: CASSSGTSFFEQYF
d_gene: TRBD2
v_gene: TRBV11-2
abundance: NA

CDR3aa: CASSQGAKPYEQYF
d_gene: NA
v_gene: TRBV28
abundance: once

CDR3aa: CASSLAPGQGTSTDTQYF
d_gene: TRBD1
v_gene: TRBV28
abundance: few

CDR3aa: CASSLEGRGPYEQYF
d_gene: NA
v_gene: TRBV11-2
abundance: NA

CDR3aa: CASSSGLAGFSYEQYF
d_gene: TRBD2
v_gene: TRBV19
abundance: NA

CDR3aa: CASGFWASGTPGELFF
d_gene: NA
v_gene: TRBV12-5
abundance: few

CDR3aa: CASSGQGLPNYGYTF
d_gene: TRBD1
v_gene: TRBV28
abundance: NA

CDR3aa: CASSPTHRTGEGYTF
d_gene: TRBD1
v_gene: TRBV19
abundance: once

CDR3aa: CATSDLAATPSEQYF
d_gene: NA
v_gene: TRBV24-1
abundance: NA

CDR3aa: CATSREQGTKNIQYF
d_gene: NA
v_gene: TRBV15
abundance: NA

CDR3aa: CASSYWGLLDTEAFF
d_gene: NA
v_gene: TRBV6-6
abundance: NA

CDR3aa: CASSELQPPNQPQHF
d_gene: NA
v_gene: TRBV2
abundance: NA

CDR3aa: CASSLVTGSGNTIYF
d_gene: NA
v_gene: TRBV5-8
abundance: NA

CDR3aa: CASSLAGGLSGYTF
d_gene: TRBD1
v_gene: TRBV27
abundance: NA

CDR3aa: CASSVDRLYGNTIYF
d_gene: TRBD1
v_gene: TRBV6-2/TRBV6-3
abundance: NA

CDR3aa: CASSLGTALNIQYF
d_gene: NA
v_gene: TRBV6-2/TRBV6-3
abundance: NA

CDR3aa: CASRAQGLSNTEAFF
d_gene: NA
v_gene: TRBV12-2
abundance: NA

CDR3aa: CASSAGFAYEQYF
d_gene: NA
v_gene: TRBV18
abundance: NA

CDR3aa: CASSESMGTGGNTIYF
d_gene: NA
v_gene: TRBV10-1
abundance: NA

CDR3aa: CATSPRDRASYGYTF
d_gene: TRBD1
v_gene: TRBV6-5
abundance: NA

CDR3aa: CASSHSGPMGYTF
d_gene: NA
v_gene: TRBV5-5
abundance: NA